This TCR beta chain was retrieved from a study of PD-1 blockade in classical Hodgkin lymphoma. Study observations and caveats: There was a significant rise in CD4+ TCR diversity by C4D1, with no such rise for CD8+. Nivolumab initiated under 1 year post-ASCT led to patient exclusion. Reported findings placed baseline TCR diversity lower in newly diagnosed patients (compared with healthy donors). Lower baseline TCR diversity marked trial partial responders and progressors.

Germline values: CDR1 MDHEN, CDR2 SYDVKM. Trimming stripped 6 bases from V and 4 bases from J, with 18 bases between. This CDR3 comprises 15 residues. Every patient experienced relapse after autologous stem cell transplantation, and brentuximab vedotin exposure varied. This clone was detected only a few times. The antigen is not known. Repertoires were generated with immunoSEQ multiplex PCR, while TCRdb's copy carries only in-frame clones and drops some. The profile shows 31,000 or so clones, about two thirds of them singletons. This rearrangement joins TRBV28 to TRBJ1-2; D is unclear. This TCR came from a human donor with classical Hodgkin lymphoma. Here the sequenced sample was peripheral blood mononuclear cells (PBMCs), taken before the second cycle of nivolumab. The CDR3 is CASSLDPRTFYGYTF. In DNA form, the CDR3 reads TGTGCCAGCAGCCTGGATCCCCGGACGTTCTATGGCTACACCTTC.